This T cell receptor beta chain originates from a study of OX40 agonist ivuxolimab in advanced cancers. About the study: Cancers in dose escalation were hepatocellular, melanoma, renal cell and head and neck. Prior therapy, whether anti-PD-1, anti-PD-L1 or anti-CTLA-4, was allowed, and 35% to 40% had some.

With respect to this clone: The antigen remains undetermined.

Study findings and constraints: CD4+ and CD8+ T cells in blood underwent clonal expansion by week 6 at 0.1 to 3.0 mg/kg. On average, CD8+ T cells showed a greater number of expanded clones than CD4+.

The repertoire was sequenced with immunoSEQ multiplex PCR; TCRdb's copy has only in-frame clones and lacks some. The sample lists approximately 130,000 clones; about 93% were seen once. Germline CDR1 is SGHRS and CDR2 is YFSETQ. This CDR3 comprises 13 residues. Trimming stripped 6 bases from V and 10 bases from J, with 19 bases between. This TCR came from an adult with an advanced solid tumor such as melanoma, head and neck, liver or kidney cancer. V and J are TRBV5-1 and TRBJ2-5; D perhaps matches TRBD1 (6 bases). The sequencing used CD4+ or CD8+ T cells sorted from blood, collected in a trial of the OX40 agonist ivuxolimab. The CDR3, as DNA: TGCGCCAGCAAAAAGGGGGACATAGAGGACCAGTACTTC. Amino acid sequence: CASKKGDIEDQYF.